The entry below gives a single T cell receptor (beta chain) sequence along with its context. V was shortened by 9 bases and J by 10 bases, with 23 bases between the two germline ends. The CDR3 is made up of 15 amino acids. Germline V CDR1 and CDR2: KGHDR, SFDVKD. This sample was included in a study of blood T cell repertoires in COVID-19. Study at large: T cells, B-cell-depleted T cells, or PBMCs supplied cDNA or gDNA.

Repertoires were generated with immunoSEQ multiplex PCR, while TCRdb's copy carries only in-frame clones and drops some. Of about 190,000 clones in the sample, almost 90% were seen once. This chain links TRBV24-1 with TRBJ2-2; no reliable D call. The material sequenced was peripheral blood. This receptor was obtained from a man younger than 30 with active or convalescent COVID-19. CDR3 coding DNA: TGTGCCACCTCTCGCTCACCGACATCACAAGAGGAGCTGTTTTTT. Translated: CATSRSPTSQEELFF.